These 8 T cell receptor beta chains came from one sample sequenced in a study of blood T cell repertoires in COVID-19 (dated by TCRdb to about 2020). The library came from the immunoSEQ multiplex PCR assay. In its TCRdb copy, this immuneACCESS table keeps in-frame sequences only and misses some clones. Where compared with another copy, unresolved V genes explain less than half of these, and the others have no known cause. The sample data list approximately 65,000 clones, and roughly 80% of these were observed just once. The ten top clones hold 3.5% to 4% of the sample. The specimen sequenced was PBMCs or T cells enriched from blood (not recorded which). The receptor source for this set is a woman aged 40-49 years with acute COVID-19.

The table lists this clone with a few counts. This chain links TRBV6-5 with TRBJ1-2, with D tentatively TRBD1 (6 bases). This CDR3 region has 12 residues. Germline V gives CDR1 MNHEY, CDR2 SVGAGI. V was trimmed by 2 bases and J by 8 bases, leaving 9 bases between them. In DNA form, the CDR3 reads TGTGCCAGCAGTTACGGGGGCCGGGGCTACACCTTC. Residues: CASSYGGRGYTF.

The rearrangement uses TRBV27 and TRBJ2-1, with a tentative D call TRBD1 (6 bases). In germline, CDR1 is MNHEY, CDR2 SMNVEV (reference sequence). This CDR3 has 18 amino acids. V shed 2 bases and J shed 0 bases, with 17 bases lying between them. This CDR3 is CASSLVGGGPSSYNEQFF. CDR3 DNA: TGTGCCAGCAGTTTAGTTGGGGGCGGACCGAGCTCCTACAATGAGCAGTTCTTC.

The CDR3 nucleotides are TGTGCCAGCAGCTCACCGGGACAGGGGAAAGAGACCCAGTACTTC. Protein: CASSSPGQGKETQYF. V gene TRBV7-8 combines with J gene TRBJ2-5, with 10 bases aligning to TRBD1. The V segment lost 4 bases and the J segment 3 bases; nucleotides outside the gene matches: 5. The length of the CDR3 is 15 residues. The V gene's germline CDR1 is SGHVS and CDR2 FQNEAQ. Together with reference TRBV7-8 and TRBJ2-5, the CDR3 gives the full variable domain: GAGVSQSPRYKVAKRGQDVALRCDPISGHVSLFWYQQALGQGPEFLTYFQNEAQLDKSGLPSDRFFAERPEGSVSTLKIQRTQQEDSAVYLCASSSPGQGKETQYFGPGTRLLVL.

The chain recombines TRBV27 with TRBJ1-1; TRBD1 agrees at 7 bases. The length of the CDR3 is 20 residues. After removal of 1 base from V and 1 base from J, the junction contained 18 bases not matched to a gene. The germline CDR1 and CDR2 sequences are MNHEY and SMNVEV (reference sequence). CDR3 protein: CASSLFWDQSGGFGNTEAFF. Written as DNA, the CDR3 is TGTGCCAGCAGTTTATTCTGGGATCAATCAGGGGGATTTGGGAACACTGAAGCTTTCTTT.

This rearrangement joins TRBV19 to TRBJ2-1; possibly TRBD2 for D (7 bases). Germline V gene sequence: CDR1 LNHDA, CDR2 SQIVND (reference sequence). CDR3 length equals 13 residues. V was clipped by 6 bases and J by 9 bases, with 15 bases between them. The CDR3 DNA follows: TGTGCCAGTAGCCTGGGGGGGGCGCGTGAGCAGTTCTTC. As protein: CASSLGGAREQFF.

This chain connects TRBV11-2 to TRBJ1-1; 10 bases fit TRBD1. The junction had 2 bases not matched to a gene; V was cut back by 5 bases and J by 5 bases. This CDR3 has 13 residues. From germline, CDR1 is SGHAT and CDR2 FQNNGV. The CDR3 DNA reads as TGTGCCAGCAGCCGGGACAGGGGAACTGAAGCTTTCTTT. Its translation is CASSRDRGTEAFF. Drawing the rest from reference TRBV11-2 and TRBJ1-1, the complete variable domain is EAGVAQSPRYKIIEKRQSVAFWCNPISGHATLYWYQQILGQGPKLLIQFQNNGVVDDSQLPKDRFSAERLKGVDSTLKIQPAKLEDSAVYLCASSRDRGTEAFFGQGTRLTVV.

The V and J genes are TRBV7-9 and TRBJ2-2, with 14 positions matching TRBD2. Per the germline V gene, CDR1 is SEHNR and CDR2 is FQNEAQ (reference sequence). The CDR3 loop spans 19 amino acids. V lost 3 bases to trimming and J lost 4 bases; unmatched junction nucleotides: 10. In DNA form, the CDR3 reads TGTGCCAGCAGCTTTAGGAGACTAGCGGGGGGGACAACCACCGGGGAGCTGTTTTTT. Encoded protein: CASSFRRLAGGTTTGELFF. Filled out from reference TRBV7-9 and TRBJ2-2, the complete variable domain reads DTGVSQNPRHKITKRGQNVTFRCDPISEHNRLYWYRQTLGQGPEFLTYFQNEAQLEKSRLLSDRFSAERPKGSFSTLEIQRTEQGDSAMYLCASSFRRLAGGTTTGELFFGEGSRLTVL.

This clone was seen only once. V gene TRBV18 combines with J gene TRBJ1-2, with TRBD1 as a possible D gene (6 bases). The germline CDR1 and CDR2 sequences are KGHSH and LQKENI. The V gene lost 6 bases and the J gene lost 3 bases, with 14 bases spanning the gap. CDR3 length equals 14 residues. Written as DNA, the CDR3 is TGTGCCAGCTCTCACAGGACAGAACACTATGGCTACACCTTC. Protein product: CASSHRTEHYGYTF.